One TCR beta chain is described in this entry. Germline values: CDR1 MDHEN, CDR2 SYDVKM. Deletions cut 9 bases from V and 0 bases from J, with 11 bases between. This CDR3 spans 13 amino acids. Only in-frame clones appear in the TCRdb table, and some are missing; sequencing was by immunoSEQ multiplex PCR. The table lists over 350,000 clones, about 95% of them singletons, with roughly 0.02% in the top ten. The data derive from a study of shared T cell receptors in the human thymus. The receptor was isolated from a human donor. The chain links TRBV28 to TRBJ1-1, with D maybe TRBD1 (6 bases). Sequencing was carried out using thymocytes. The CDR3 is CASTDRVNTEAFF. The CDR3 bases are TGTGCCAGTACGGACAGAGTGAACACTGAAGCTTTCTTT.